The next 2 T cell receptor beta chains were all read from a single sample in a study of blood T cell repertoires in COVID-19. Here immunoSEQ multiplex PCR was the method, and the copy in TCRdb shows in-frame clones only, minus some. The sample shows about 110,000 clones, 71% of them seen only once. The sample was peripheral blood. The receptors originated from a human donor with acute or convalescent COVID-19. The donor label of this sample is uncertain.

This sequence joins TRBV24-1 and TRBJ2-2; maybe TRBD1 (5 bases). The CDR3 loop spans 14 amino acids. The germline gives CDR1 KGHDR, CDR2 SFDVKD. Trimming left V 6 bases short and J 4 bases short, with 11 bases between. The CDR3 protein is CATSRQGRTGELFF. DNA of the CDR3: TGTGCCACCAGTAGGCAGGGTCGCACCGGGGAGCTGTTTTTT.

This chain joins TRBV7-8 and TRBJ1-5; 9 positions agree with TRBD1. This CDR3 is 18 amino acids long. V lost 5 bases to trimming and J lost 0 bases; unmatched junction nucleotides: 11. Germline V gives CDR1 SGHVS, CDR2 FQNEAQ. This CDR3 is CASSPPGQGLYSNQPQHF. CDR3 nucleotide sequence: TGTGCCAGCAGCCCCCCGGGACAGGGCCTTTATAGCAATCAGCCCCAGCATTTT.